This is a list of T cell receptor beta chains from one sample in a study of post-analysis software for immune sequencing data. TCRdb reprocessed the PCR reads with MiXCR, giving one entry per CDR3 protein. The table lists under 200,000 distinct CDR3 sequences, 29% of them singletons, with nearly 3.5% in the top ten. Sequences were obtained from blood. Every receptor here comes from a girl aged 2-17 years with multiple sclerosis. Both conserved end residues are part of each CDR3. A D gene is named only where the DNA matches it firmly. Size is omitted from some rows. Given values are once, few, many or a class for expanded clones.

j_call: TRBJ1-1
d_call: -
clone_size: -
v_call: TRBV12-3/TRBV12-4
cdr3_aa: CASTRDLNTEAFF
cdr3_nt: TGTGCCAGCACCAGGGATCTGAACACTGAAGCTTTCTTT

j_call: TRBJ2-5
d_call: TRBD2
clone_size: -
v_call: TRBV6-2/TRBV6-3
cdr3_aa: CASRTSGEETQYF
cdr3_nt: TGTGCCAGCAGGACTAGCGGAGAAGAGACCCAGTACTTC

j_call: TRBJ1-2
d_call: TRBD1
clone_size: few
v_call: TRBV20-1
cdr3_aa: CSAINRQGTGVGYTF
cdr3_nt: TGCAGTGCAATAAACCGCCAAGGGACAGGGGTAGGCTACACCTTC

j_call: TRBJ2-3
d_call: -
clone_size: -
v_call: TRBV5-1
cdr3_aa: CASSLYRGATDTQYF
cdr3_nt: TGCGCCAGCAGCTTGTATCGGGGGGCGACAGATACGCAGTATTTT

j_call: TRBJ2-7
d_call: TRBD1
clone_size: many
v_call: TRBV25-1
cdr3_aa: CASRDRVYEQYF
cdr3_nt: TGTGCCAGCCGGGACAGGGTCTACGAGCAGTACTTC

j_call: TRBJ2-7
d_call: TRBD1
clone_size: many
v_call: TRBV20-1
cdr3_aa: CSGRQGAGTHEQYF
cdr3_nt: TGCAGTGGTAGACAGGGGGCCGGAACCCACGAGCAGTACTTC

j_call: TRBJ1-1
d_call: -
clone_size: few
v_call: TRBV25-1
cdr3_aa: CASSDGGIDTEAFF
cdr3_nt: TGTGCCAGCAGTGACGGTGGAATTGACACTGAAGCTTTCTTT

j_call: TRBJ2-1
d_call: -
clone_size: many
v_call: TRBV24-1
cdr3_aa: CATSDIQGDGYNEQFF
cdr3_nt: TGTGCCACCAGTGATATACAGGGTGACGGCTACAATGAGCAGTTCTTC

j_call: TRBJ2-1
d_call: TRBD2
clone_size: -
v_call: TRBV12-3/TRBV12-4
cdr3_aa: CASRQTSGGSYDEQFF
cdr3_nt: TGTGCCAGCAGACAGACTAGCGGGGGGTCGTACGATGAGCAGTTCTTC

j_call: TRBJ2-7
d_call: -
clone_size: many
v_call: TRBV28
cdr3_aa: CATRLVAETEQYF
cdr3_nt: TGTGCCACCCGGTTGGTAGCGGAAACCGAGCAGTACTTC

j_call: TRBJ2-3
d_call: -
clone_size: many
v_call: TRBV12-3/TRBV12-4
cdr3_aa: CASSLGPPDTQYF
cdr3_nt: TGTGCCAGCAGTCTCGGTCCCCCAGATACGCAGTATTTT

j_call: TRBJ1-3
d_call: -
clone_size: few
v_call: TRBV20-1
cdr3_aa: CSVFDGGPGNTIYF
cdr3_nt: TGCAGTGTATTCGACGGCGGCCCTGGAAACACCATATATTTT

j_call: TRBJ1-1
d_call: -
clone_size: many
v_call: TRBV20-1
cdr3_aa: CSAIGAGTRAFF
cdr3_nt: TGCAGTGCTATCGGGGCAGGGACGAGGGCTTTCTTT

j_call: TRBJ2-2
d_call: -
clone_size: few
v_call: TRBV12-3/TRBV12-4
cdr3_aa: CASSLSPLGTGELFF
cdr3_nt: TGTGCCAGCAGTTTGTCCCCGCTAGGGACCGGGGAGCTGTTTTTT

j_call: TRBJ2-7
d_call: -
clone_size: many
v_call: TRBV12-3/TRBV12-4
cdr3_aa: CASSLEGTTYEQYF
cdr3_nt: TGTGCCAGCAGTTTGGAGGGGACGACCTACGAGCAGTACTTC

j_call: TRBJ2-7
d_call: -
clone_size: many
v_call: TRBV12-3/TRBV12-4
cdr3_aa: CASSLLGRSYEQYF
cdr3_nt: TGTGCCAGCAGTTTACTTGGGAGATCCTACGAGCAGTACTTC

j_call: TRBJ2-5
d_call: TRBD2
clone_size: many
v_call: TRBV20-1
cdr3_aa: CSATRGLAGARETQYF
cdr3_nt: TGCAGTGCTACCAGGGGACTAGCGGGGGCCCGGGAGACCCAGTACTTC

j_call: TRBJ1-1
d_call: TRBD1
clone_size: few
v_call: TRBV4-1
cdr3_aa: CASSQTPGTGYTEAFF
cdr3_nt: TGCGCCAGCAGCCAAACACCCGGGACAGGGTACACTGAAGCTTTCTTT

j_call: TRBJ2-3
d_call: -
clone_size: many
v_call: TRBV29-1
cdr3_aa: CSVEDRVSLVYF
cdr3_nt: TGCAGCGTTGAAGATCGAGTGTCCCTTGTGTATTTT

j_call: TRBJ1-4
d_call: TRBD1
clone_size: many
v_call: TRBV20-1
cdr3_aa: CSARGGTANEKLFF
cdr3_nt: TGCAGTGCTAGAGGAGGGACAGCTAATGAAAAACTGTTTTTT

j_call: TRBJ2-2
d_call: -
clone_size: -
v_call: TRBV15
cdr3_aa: CATSRPRSSENTGELFF
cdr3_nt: TGTGCCACCAGCAGACCTCGATCCTCGGAGAACACCGGGGAGCTGTTTTTT

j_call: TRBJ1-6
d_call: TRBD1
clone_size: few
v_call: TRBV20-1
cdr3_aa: CSARSAGQRDSPLHF
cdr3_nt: TGCAGTGCTAGGAGTGCGGGACAGCGGGATTCACCCCTCCACTTT

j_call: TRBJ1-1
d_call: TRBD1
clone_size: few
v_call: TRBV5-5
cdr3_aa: CASTGTGYTEAFF
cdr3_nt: TGTGCCAGCACCGGGACAGGGTACACTGAAGCTTTCTTT

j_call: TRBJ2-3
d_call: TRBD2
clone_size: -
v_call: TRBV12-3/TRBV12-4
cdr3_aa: CASAPDPGTSGGPRSDAQYF
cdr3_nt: TGTGCCAGTGCCCCTGATCCCGGGACTAGCGGGGGTCCGAGATCAGATGCGCAGTATTTT

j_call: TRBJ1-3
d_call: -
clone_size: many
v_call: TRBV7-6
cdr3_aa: CASSLSSGNTIYF
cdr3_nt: TGTGCCAGCAGCTTAAGCTCTGGAAACACCATATATTTT